The rows below give T cell receptor beta chains drawn from one sample of a study of blood T cell repertoires in COVID-19. Clones were sequenced by immunoSEQ multiplex PCR, and TCRdb holds only the in-frame ones, with some missing. The sample carries over 150,000 clones, 75% to 90% recorded once. The sample taken for sequencing was PBMCs or T cells enriched from blood (not recorded which). All receptors derive from a man in his forties who had recovered from COVID-19. CDR3s include the opening cysteine and the closing phenylalanine or tryptophan. A D gene is named only where the DNA matches it firmly. Only part of the rows carry a size: once, few, many, or a class if the clone is expanded.

j_call: TRBJ1-6; d_call: -; clone_size: -; v_call: TRBV2; cdr3_nt: TGTGCCAGCAGTGACAGTAAAACTAGGTGGAATCGCTCCTATAATTCACCCCTCCACTTT; cdr3_aa: CASSDSKTRWNRSYNSPLHF
j_call: TRBJ2-2; d_call: -; clone_size: -; v_call: TRBV24-1; cdr3_nt: TGTGCCACCAGTGCCGGGACTGCCGGGGAGCTGTTTTTT; cdr3_aa: CATSAGTAGELFF
j_call: TRBJ1-2; d_call: TRBD1; clone_size: -; v_call: TRBV30; cdr3_nt: TGTGCCTGGAGTTATACCGGGACAGGGGTCCGCTACACCTTC; cdr3_aa: CAWSYTGTGVRYTF
j_call: TRBJ2-2; d_call: -; clone_size: -; v_call: TRBV27; cdr3_nt: TGTGCCAGCAGTTACGACAGACCGAACACCGGGGAGCTGTTTTTT; cdr3_aa: CASSYDRPNTGELFF
j_call: TRBJ1-4; d_call: -; clone_size: -; v_call: TRBV19; cdr3_nt: TGTGCCAGTAGTACGACATACCGAGCAACTAATGAAAAACTGTTTTTT; cdr3_aa: CASSTTYRATNEKLFF
j_call: TRBJ1-1; d_call: -; clone_size: -; v_call: TRBV7-2; cdr3_nt: TGTGCCAGCAGGACCGGGACAACGAACACTGAAGCTTTCTTT; cdr3_aa: CASRTGTTNTEAFF
j_call: TRBJ1-2; d_call: TRBD1; clone_size: few; v_call: TRBV3-1/TRBV3-2; cdr3_nt: TGTGCCAGCAGATCGACAGGGGGGTCTTGGAACTATGGCTACACCTTC; cdr3_aa: CASRSTGGSWNYGYTF
j_call: TRBJ2-1; d_call: TRBD1; clone_size: -; v_call: TRBV11-2; cdr3_nt: TGTGCCAGCAGCTTAGGCAGGGGGAGAGTCGATGAGCAGTTCTTC; cdr3_aa: CASSLGRGRVDEQFF
j_call: TRBJ1-2; d_call: -; clone_size: -; v_call: TRBV7-9; cdr3_nt: TGTGCCAGCAGCTCCCCGGGCAGGGAGGGTGGCTACACCTTC; cdr3_aa: CASSSPGREGGYTF
j_call: TRBJ1-1; d_call: TRBD1; clone_size: -; v_call: TRBV19; cdr3_nt: TGTGCCAGTAGTACGAACAGGGGGGGCGGGACTGAAGCTTTCTTT; cdr3_aa: CASSTNRGGGTEAFF
j_call: TRBJ1-3; d_call: -; clone_size: -; v_call: TRBV30; cdr3_nt: TGTGCCTGGAAAACAGGGCAGCCTGGAAACACCATATATTTT; cdr3_aa: CAWKTGQPGNTIYF
j_call: TRBJ1-1; d_call: -; clone_size: -; v_call: TRBV29-1; cdr3_nt: TGCAGCGTTGACCCACAGGGTTTGAACACTGAAGCTTTCTTT; cdr3_aa: CSVDPQGLNTEAFF
j_call: TRBJ2-7; d_call: -; clone_size: -; v_call: TRBV5-6; cdr3_nt: TGTGCCAGCGGGAAAACAGGGCTAGAAGGGAGAAACGAGCAGTACTTC; cdr3_aa: CASGKTGLEGRNEQYF
j_call: TRBJ2-7; d_call: -; clone_size: -; v_call: TRBV10-3; cdr3_nt: TGTGCCATCAGTGAGTCTTACCGCGGAATGCACGAGCAGTACTTC; cdr3_aa: CAISESYRGMHEQYF
j_call: TRBJ1-2; d_call: -; clone_size: -; v_call: TRBV10-3; cdr3_nt: TGTGCCATCAGTGAAGGGTGGGGGCAAAACTATGGCTACACCTTC; cdr3_aa: CAISEGWGQNYGYTF
j_call: TRBJ1-1; d_call: -; clone_size: -; v_call: TRBV5-6; cdr3_nt: TGTGCCAGCAGCTTGGCGGGGTTTTCCCCCCGCATCGCTGAAGCTTTCTTT; cdr3_aa: CASSLAGFSPRIAEAFF
j_call: TRBJ2-7; d_call: TRBD1; clone_size: -; v_call: TRBV5-1; cdr3_nt: TGCGCCAGCAGCTCAGGGGGTGGCCCGTCCGAGCAGTACTTC; cdr3_aa: CASSSGGGPSEQYF
j_call: TRBJ1-6; d_call: -; clone_size: -; v_call: TRBV5-1; cdr3_nt: TGCGCCAGCAGCTTGGGTCGCGGGACCCAGGACTCACCCCTCCACTTT; cdr3_aa: CASSLGRGTQDSPLHF
j_call: TRBJ1-1; d_call: -; clone_size: -; v_call: TRBV4-2; cdr3_nt: TGTGCCAGCAGCCAAGGGCGAGGACACACTTTCTTT; cdr3_aa: CASSQGRGHTFF
j_call: TRBJ1-2; d_call: -; clone_size: -; v_call: TRBV25-1; cdr3_nt: TGTGCCAGCAGTGGCGGATCAGGCTACACCTTC; cdr3_aa: CASSGGSGYTF
j_call: TRBJ2-7; d_call: TRBD2; clone_size: few; v_call: TRBV7-3; cdr3_nt: TGTGCCAGCAGCTTCGGACTAGCGTCGACCGACGAGCAGTACTTC; cdr3_aa: CASSFGLASTDEQYF
j_call: TRBJ2-1; d_call: TRBD2; clone_size: -; v_call: TRBV28; cdr3_nt: TGTGCCAGCAGTTTTAGCGGGAATCCCAATGAGCAGTTCTTC; cdr3_aa: CASSFSGNPNEQFF
j_call: TRBJ2-1; d_call: TRBD2; clone_size: -; v_call: TRBV30; cdr3_nt: TGTGCCTGCAGAGGGGGGACTAGCGGGAGGGTAACATACAATGAGCAGTTCTTC; cdr3_aa: CACRGGTSGRVTYNEQFF
j_call: TRBJ1-1; d_call: TRBD1; clone_size: -; v_call: TRBV7-3; cdr3_nt: TGTGCCAGCAGGACGACAGGGGGCCCGAACACTGAAGCTTTCTTT; cdr3_aa: CASRTTGGPNTEAFF
j_call: TRBJ1-5; d_call: -; clone_size: -; v_call: TRBV4-2; cdr3_nt: TGTGCCAGCAGCCAAGAACATAATAGCAATCAGCCCCAGCATTTT; cdr3_aa: CASSQEHNSNQPQHF
j_call: TRBJ2-3; d_call: -; clone_size: once; v_call: TRBV12-5; cdr3_nt: TGTGCTAGTGGTTTGGTACAGAGTCCCACAGATACGCAGTATTTT; cdr3_aa: CASGLVQSPTDTQYF
j_call: TRBJ2-3; d_call: TRBD1; clone_size: -; v_call: TRBV28; cdr3_nt: TGTGCCAGCAGTTCAACCCCAGGGGGCCCCCAGTATTTT; cdr3_aa: CASSSTPGGPQYF
j_call: TRBJ1-1; d_call: -; clone_size: once; v_call: TRBV12-3/TRBV12-4; cdr3_nt: TGTGCCAGCAGAGTTACAGATAACACTGAAGCTTTCTTT; cdr3_aa: CASRVTDNTEAFF
j_call: TRBJ1-3; d_call: -; clone_size: -; v_call: TRBV4-1; cdr3_nt: TGCGCCAGCAGCCAAGATCATAGCGGCACCATATATTTT; cdr3_aa: CASSQDHSGTIYF
j_call: TRBJ2-2; d_call: TRBD2; clone_size: -; v_call: TRBV28; cdr3_nt: TGTGCCAGCAGTTTATATACACTTAGCGGGAGGGGCGGGGAGCTGTTTTTT; cdr3_aa: CASSLYTLSGRGGELFF
j_call: TRBJ2-5; d_call: TRBD1; clone_size: once; v_call: TRBV24-1; cdr3_nt: TGTGCCACCAGTGCTCCCCAGGGGACAGGGGACGAGACCCAGTACTTC; cdr3_aa: CATSAPQGTGDETQYF
j_call: TRBJ1-4; d_call: -; clone_size: -; v_call: TRBV2; cdr3_nt: TGTGCCAGCAGTGCGACGAGACGACTAGGGACGGCCGATAATGAAAAACTGTTTTTT; cdr3_aa: CASSATRRLGTADNEKLFF
j_call: TRBJ2-2; d_call: TRBD2; clone_size: -; v_call: TRBV19; cdr3_nt: TGTGCCAGTAGTATTCCTAGCGGGCCGAACACCGGGGAGCTGTTTTTT; cdr3_aa: CASSIPSGPNTGELFF
j_call: TRBJ2-1; d_call: -; clone_size: -; v_call: TRBV5-1; cdr3_nt: TGCGCCAGCAGCTTGGAAATAGGGGGTCCCCTCAATGAGCAGTTCTTC; cdr3_aa: CASSLEIGGPLNEQFF
j_call: TRBJ2-2; d_call: -; clone_size: once; v_call: TRBV9; cdr3_nt: TGTGCCAGCAGTGGGACTTTCAACACCGGGGAGCTGTTTTTT; cdr3_aa: CASSGTFNTGELFF
j_call: TRBJ1-6; d_call: -; clone_size: -; v_call: TRBV28; cdr3_nt: TGTGCCAGCAGTTTGGGCGGGAGCTCCTATAATTCACCCCTCCACTTT; cdr3_aa: CASSLGGSSYNSPLHF
j_call: TRBJ2-1; d_call: TRBD2; clone_size: -; v_call: TRBV18; cdr3_nt: TGTGCCAGCTCATCACTAGCGGTCCTAGGCTCCTACAATGAGCAGTTCTTC; cdr3_aa: CASSSLAVLGSYNEQFF